The T cell receptor beta chain under discussion was sequenced for a study of identical twins. Overall study findings and caveats: Insertion counts were lower in abundant cord blood beta clonotypes, a trend that memory repertoires did not show.

Each CDR3 protein gets one entry after TCRdb re-called the 5' RACE reads with MiXCR. This sample yields some 570,000 distinct CDR3 sequences, of which approximately 20% are seen a single time; more than 0.4% belongs to the top ten. For this clonotype: Its target is unknown.

This CDR3 contains 13 residues. V shed 1 base, J shed 7 bases, and the junction held 6 bases outside the gene matches. CDR1 and CDR2 from the germline V gene are DFQATT and SNEGSKA (reference sequence). This sample also belongs to another study, concerning yellow fever vaccine responses in identical twins. Per that paper: The T cell response to vaccination in identical twins was reportedly partly convergent and partly personalized.

The sequenced sample was CD4+ T cells sorted from blood. The J gene is TRBJ2-7, the V gene TRBV20-1, with 8 positions matching TRBD1. This receptor was identified in a woman aged 18-29 years in good health. The CDR3 loop is CSARGRGPGEQYF. The CDR3 region has the DNA TGCAGTGCTAGAGGCAGGGGGCCTGGAGAGCAGTACTTC.